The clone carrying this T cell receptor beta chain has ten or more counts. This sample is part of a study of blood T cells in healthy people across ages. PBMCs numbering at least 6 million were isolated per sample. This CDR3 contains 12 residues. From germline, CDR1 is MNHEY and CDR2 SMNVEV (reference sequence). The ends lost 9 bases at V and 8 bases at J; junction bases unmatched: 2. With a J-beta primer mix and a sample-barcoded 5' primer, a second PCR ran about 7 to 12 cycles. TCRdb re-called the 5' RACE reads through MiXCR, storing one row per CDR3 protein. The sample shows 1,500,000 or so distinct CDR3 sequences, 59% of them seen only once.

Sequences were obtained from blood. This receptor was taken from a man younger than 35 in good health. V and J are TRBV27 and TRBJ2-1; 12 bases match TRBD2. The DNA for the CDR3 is TGTGCCAGTCGGACTAGCGGGGATGAGCAGTTCTTC. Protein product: CASRTSGDEQFF.